This T cell receptor (beta chain) was captured in a study of CD8 T cells in ankylosing spondylitis. From the 5' RACE reads, TCRdb called clonotypes with MiXCR, one entry per CDR3 protein. This table holds about 250,000 distinct CDR3 sequences, roughly 32% found once. V was clipped by 3 bases and J by 2 bases; unmatched bases: 11. The CDR3 is made up of 16 amino acids. The germline CDR1 and CDR2 sequences are DFQATT and SNEGSKA (reference sequence). Study-level points and caveats: Apparently characteristic of ankylosing spondylitis blood was a TCR beta motif (eight highly homologous variants). Earlier studies detected some motif variants in reactive arthritis synovial fluid and blood.

To note about this clonotype: Its antigen is unidentified.

This TCR was recovered from a male donor with ankylosing spondylitis or in good health (not recorded which). The rearrangement uses TRBV20-1 and TRBJ2-3; the match to TRBD2 covers 7 bases. Sequenced input: blood, either unsorted or a sorted T cell fraction (not recorded which). In DNA, the CDR3 is TGCAGTGCTAGCCGATCCCTAGCGGAGGCCACAGATACGCAGTATTTT. Translating it yields CSASRSLAEATDTQYF.